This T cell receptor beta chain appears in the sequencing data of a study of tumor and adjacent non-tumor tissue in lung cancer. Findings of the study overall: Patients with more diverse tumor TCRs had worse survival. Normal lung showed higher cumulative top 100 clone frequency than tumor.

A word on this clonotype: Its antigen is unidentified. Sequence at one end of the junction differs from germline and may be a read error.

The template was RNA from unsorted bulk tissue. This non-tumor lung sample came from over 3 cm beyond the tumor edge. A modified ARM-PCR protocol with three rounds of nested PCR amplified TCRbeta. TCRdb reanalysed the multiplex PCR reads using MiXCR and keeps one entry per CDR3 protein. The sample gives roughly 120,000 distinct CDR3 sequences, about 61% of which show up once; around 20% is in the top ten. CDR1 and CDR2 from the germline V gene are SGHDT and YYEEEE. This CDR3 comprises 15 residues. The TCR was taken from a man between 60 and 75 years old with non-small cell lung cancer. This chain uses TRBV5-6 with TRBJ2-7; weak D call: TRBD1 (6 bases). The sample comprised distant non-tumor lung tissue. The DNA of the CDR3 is TGTGTCAGCAGCATGTTCGGGACAAAGACCTACGAGCAGTACTTC. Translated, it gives CVSSMFGTKTYEQYF.